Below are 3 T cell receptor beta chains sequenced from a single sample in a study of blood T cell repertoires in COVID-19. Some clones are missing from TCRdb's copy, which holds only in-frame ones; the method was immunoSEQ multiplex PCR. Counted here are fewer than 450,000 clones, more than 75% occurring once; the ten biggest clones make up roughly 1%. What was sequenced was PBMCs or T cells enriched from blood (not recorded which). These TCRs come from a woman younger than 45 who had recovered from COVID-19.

The CDR3 nucleotides read TGTGCCAGCAGCCGGGCCCGGGACTACAATGAGCAGTTCTTC. It yields the protein CASSRARDYNEQFF. The genes are TRBV2 and TRBJ2-1, with D tentatively TRBD2 (5 bases). This CDR3 has 14 amino acids. Trimming removed 6 bases at V and 3 bases at J, with 12 bases between. Germline lookup yields CDR1 SNHLY and CDR2 FYNNEI.

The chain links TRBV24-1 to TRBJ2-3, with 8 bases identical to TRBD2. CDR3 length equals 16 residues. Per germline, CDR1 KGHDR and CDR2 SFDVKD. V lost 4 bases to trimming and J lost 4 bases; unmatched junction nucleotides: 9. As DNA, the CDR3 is TGTGCCACCAGTGACCCGGCCCGGGGGGGTCCAGATACGCAGTATTTT. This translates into CATSDPARGGPDTQYF.

CDR3: CASSVAQGRGDEQFF. As DNA, the CDR3 is TGTGCCAGCAGCGTAGCGCAGGGCCGGGGGGATGAGCAGTTCTTC. V is TRBV9 and J is TRBJ2-1, with TRBD2 matching 7 bases. Germline trimming cut 0 bases from V and 8 bases from J; bases unmatched to any gene: 8. The germline gives CDR1 SGDLS, CDR2 YYNGEE. CDR3 length: 15 amino acids.